Presented here are 8 T cell receptor beta chains from one specimen sequenced in a study of shared clonotypes between healthy human individuals. Clones were read by immunoSEQ multiplex PCR, and TCRdb kept only the in-frame ones, dropping some. The table records some 2,400,000 clones, about 94% of them present only once. The sample was naive CD4+ T cells sorted from blood. Subset given: CD45RA+ positively selected. Receptors were obtained from a young man in good health.

As concerns this clone: The same CDR3 arises from other DNA sequences in this sample as well. V gene TRBV30 combines with J gene TRBJ1-3, with no clear D. The CDR3 is made up of 12 amino acids. Germline V lookup: CDR1 GTSNPN, CDR2 SVGIG (reference sequence). Trimming took 3 bases from V and 7 from J, leaving 10 bases between them. The CDR3, as DNA: TGTGCCTGGAGCGGGAGTGGGAACACCATATATTTT. It specifies CAWSGSGNTIYF.

About this clone: Other DNA sequences in the same sample also yield this CDR3. The V call is TRBV11-2, the J call TRBJ1-5; tentative D call: TRBD1 (5 bases). This CDR3 has 15 amino acids. Per germline, CDR1 SGHAT and CDR2 FQNNGV. The ends were cut back, 3 bases at V and 4 bases at J, with 13 bases in the middle. The CDR3 DNA sequence: TGTGCCAGCAGCTTCGGCCCTGGGGGGAATCAGCCCCAGCATTTT. It encodes CASSFGPGGNQPQHF.

The V gene is TRBV5-8, the J gene TRBJ2-7; either TRBD1 or TRBD2 may fit D (5 bases each). The V and J ends lost 1 base and 2 bases respectively, with 10 bases between them. Germline V lookup: CDR1 SGHTS, CDR2 YDEGEE. The CDR3 is 14 amino acids. The CDR3 sequence: CASSLTGTPYEQYF. CDR3 nucleotides: TGTGCCAGCAGCTTGACCGGGACCCCCTACGAGCAGTACTTC.

The chain employs TRBV6-5 and TRBJ1-2, with 8 bases aligning to TRBD1. Trimming took 7 bases from V and 8 from J; bases not matched to a gene: 9. The CDR3 extends over 13 amino acids. Germline lookup yields CDR1 MNHEY and CDR2 SVGAGI. CDR3 sequence (DNA): TGTGCCAGCACCAGGCCAGGGGGCGAAGGCTACACCTTC. It encodes CASTRPGGEGYTF.

This chain links TRBV10-3 with TRBJ1-2; TRBD1 agrees at 8 bases. V trimming: 8 bases; J trimming: 4 bases; junction bases outside the gene matches: 12. CDR3 size: 15 residues. From germline, CDR1 is ENHRY and CDR2 SYGVKD. CDR3 sequence: CAIQTITTGAYGYTF. CDR3 sequence (DNA): TGTGCCATCCAAACCATTACGACAGGGGCCTATGGCTACACCTTC.

The rearrangement links TRBV10-1 to TRBJ1-1; possibly TRBD1 for D (5 bases). The V and J ends lost 0 bases and 3 bases respectively, with 11 bases between them. The CDR3 runs to 15 residues. Germline V gene lookup returns CDR1 WNHNN and CDR2 SYGVQD (reference sequence). CDR3 DNA: TGCGCCAGCAGTGAGTCAAGGGGATTGGACACTGAAGCTTTCTTT. This codes for CASSESRGLDTEAFF.

The CDR3 DNA reads as TGCGCCAGCAGCTTGGGGGTTCCGGGCCCTAATTCACCCCTCCACTTT. Translation gives CASSLGVPGPNSPLHF. The J gene is TRBJ1-6, the V gene TRBV5-1; D is uncertain. Between the trimmed V and J ends, which lost 0 bases and 6 bases, there was a span of 13 bases. There are 16 residues in the CDR3. The germline gives CDR1 SGHRS, CDR2 YFSETQ.

The chain links TRBV9 to TRBJ1-1; D is ambiguous. This CDR3 contains 12 residues. CDR1 is SGDLS, CDR2 YYNGEE, per germline. V was shortened by 4 bases and J by 6 bases, with 10 bases between the two germline ends. The CDR3 here is CASSPMAAEAFF. DNA for the CDR3: TGTGCCAGCAGCCCTATGGCAGCTGAAGCTTTCTTT.